The next 9 T cell receptor beta chains were all read from a single sample in a study of glioma-infiltrating T cells after dendritic cell vaccination. The protocol was immunoSEQ multiplex PCR, while the TCRdb copy is restricted to in-frame clones and leaves out a portion. The sample lists 65,000 to 90,000 clones, roughly 87% occurring once. Sequences were derived from blood, sampled before dendritic cell vaccination. Receptors were obtained from a human donor with glioblastoma.

This chain connects TRBV11-1 to TRBJ2-1, with D possibly being TRBD2 (7 bases). V was clipped by 6 bases and J by 7 bases, with 19 bases between them. The germline gives CDR1 SGHAT, CDR2 FQDESV (reference sequence). This CDR3 has 15 amino acids. CDR3 nucleotides: TGTGCCAGCAGACCGGGGAGGGGGGCCGAGAATGAGCAGTTCTTC. It is translated as CASRPGRGAENEQFF.

The genes are TRBV25-1 and TRBJ2-2; TRBD1 agrees at 7 bases. Germline V gives CDR1 MGHDK, CDR2 SYGVNS. V gave up 6 bases and J gave up 5 bases; unmatched junction bases: 6. The CDR3 runs 14 residues. CDR3 loop: CASRRDSGTGELFF. CDR3 bases: TGTGCCAGCAGAAGGGACAGTGGAACCGGGGAGCTGTTTTTT.

This chain connects TRBV4-2 to TRBJ2-3; a weak D match, TRBD2 (6 bases). Germline assignment: CDR1 LGHNA and CDR2 YNFKEQ. With 1 base removed from V and 0 bases from J, the gap between germline ends came to 20 bases. The CDR3 has 19 amino acids. The CDR3 here is CASSQVFRAGTGSTDTQYF. The CDR3 DNA reads as TGTGCCAGCAGCCAAGTATTTCGTGCGGGGACTGGTAGCACAGATACGCAGTATTTT.

The CDR3 sequence: CASSPGLGFYEQFF. CDR3 DNA sequence: TGTGCCAGCTCACCGGGACTAGGATTCTATGAGCAGTTCTTC. The chain couples TRBV18 to TRBJ2-1, with 8 bases identical to TRBD2. Germline CDR1 and CDR2: KGHSH and LQKENI. The V segment lost 3 bases and the J segment 8 bases; nucleotides outside the gene matches: 6. The CDR3 has 14 residues.

The chain employs TRBV5-1 and TRBJ1-1; D perhaps matches TRBD1 (6 bases). Looked up from germline, CDR1 is SGHRS and CDR2 is YFSETQ. V was clipped by 2 bases and J by 5 bases, with 10 bases between them. The CDR3 consists of 13 residues. The CDR3 DNA follows: TGCGCCAGCAGCTTACAGGGTGCGACTGAAGCTTTCTTT. Translated: CASSLQGATEAFF.

This clone was counted between two and nine times. The chain employs TRBV11-2 and TRBJ2-5, with a possible D match to TRBD1 (5 bases). The germline V gene has CDR1 SGHAT and CDR2 FQNNGV. V was shortened by 1 base and J by 2 bases, with 8 bases between the two germline ends. The CDR3 runs to 14 residues. CDR3 in DNA: TGTGCCAGCAGCTTAGGAGACAGACAAGAGACCCAGTACTTC. Translation: CASSLGDRQETQYF. The full variable domain, in which reference TRBV11-2 and TRBJ2-5 provide the parts outside the CDR3, is EAGVAQSPRYKIIEKRQSVAFWCNPISGHATLYWYQQILGQGPKLLIQFQNNGVVDDSQLPKDRFSAERLKGVDSTLKIQPAKLEDSAVYLCASSLGDRQETQYFGPGTRLLVL.

V and J are TRBV2 and TRBJ2-3; 8 bases are a match to TRBD2. Germline V lookup: CDR1 SNHLY, CDR2 FYNNEI. This CDR3 has 15 amino acids. The V gene end was trimmed by 7 bases and the J gene end by 5 bases; junction bases not matched to a gene: 11. The CDR3 here is CASTYRSGGGDTQYF. In nucleotides, the CDR3 is TGTGCCAGCACTTATAGGAGCGGGGGCGGAGATACGCAGTATTTT.

The V gene is TRBV19, the J gene TRBJ1-5, with D maybe TRBD1 (5 bases). In germline, CDR1 is LNHDA, CDR2 SQIVND (reference sequence). Trimming shortened V by 10 bases and J by 2 bases, and 15 bases separated the two germline ends. The CDR3 has 14 residues. The CDR3 DNA reads TGTGCCACAACGGACATCCAAGGCAATCAGCCCCAGCATTTT. Translated: CATTDIQGNQPQHF.

The sample holds one count of this clone. The chain carries TRBV7-2 and TRBJ2-5; 8 nucleotides agree with TRBD2. The V gene's germline CDR1 is SGHTA and CDR2 FQGNSA. The V segment lost 5 bases and the J segment 1 base; nucleotides outside the gene matches: 3. The CDR3 contains 14 residues. In nucleotides, the CDR3 is TGTGCCAGCAGCCCAAGCGGGGGCCAAGAGACCCAGTACTTC. Its translation: CASSPSGGQETQYF. Together with reference TRBV7-2 and TRBJ2-5, the CDR3 gives the full variable domain: GAGVSQSPSNKVTEKGKDVELRCDPISGHTALYWYRQSLGQGLEFLIYFQGNSAPDKSGLPSDRFSAERTGGSVSTLTIQRTQQEDSAVYLCASSPSGGQETQYFGPGTRLLVL.